The T cell receptor beta chain under discussion was sequenced for a study of long-term antiretroviral therapy in people with HIV. The libraries were made with immunoSEQ v3.0 at survey level. Some clones are missing from TCRdb's copy, which holds only in-frame ones; the method was immunoSEQ multiplex PCR. The table lists tens of thousands of clones, 65% to 80% of them singletons. Two or more post-ART PBMC samples, plus at least one pre-ART sample, were available for each donor. Remarks on this clone: Its antigen is not identified.

Broader study findings: The study found that diversity rose after ART but stayed below transplant donor controls. Dating from the mid-2000s to the late 2010s, the blood was possibly obtained under older ART regimens.

This receptor was obtained from a woman aged 45-65 years with HIV. Sequenced material: unsorted PBMCs, taken 2 years after starting antiretroviral therapy.

CDR3 sequence reads: CASSSGRVNYGYTF. CDR3 nucleotides: TGTGCCAGCAGTTCCGGAAGGGTGAACTATGGCTACACCTTC. The chain carries TRBV6-5 and TRBJ1-2; D gene unclear. This CDR3 spans 14 amino acids. Germline V gene lookup returns CDR1 MNHEY and CDR2 SVGAGI. The germline V and J ends were trimmed by 4 bases and 2 bases, with 11 bases remaining between them.